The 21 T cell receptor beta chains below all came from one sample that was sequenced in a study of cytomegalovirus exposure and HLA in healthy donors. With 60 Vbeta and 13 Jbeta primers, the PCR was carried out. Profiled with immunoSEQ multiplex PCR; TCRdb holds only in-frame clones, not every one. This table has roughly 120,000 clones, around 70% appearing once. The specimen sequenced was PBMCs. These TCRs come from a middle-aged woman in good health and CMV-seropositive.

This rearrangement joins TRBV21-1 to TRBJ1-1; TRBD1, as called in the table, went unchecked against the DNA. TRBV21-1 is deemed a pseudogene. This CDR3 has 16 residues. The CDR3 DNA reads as TGTGCCAGCAGCAGACACAGGGGGCGCTTGGACACTGAAGCTTTCTTT. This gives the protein CASSRHRGRLDTEAFF.

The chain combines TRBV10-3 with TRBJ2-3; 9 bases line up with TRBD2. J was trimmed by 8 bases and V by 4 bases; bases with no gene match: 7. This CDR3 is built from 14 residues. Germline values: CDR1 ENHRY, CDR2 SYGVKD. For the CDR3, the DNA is TGTGCCATCAGTGTGGGTAGCGGGAGCCTTACGCAGTATTTT. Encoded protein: CAISVGSGSLTQYF.

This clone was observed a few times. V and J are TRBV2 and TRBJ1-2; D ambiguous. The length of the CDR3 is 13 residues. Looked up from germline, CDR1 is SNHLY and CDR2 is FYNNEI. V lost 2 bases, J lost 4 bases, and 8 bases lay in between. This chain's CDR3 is CASSERQAYGYTF. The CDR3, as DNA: TGTGCCAGCAGTGAAAGGCAGGCCTATGGCTACACCTTC.

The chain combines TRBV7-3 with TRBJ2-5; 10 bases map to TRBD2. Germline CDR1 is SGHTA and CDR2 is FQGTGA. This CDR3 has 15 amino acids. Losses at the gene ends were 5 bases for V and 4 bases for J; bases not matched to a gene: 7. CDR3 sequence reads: CASSKGLATGETQYF. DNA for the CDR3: TGTGCCAGCAGCAAGGGACTAGCGACGGGAGAGACCCAGTACTTC.

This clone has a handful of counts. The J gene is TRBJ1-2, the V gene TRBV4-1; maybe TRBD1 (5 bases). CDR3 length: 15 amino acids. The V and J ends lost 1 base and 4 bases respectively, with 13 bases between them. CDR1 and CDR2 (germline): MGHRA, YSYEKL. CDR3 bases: TGCGCCAGCAGCCAAGCCGCGGGGGGGATCTATGGCTACACCTTC. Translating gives CASSQAAGGIYGYTF.

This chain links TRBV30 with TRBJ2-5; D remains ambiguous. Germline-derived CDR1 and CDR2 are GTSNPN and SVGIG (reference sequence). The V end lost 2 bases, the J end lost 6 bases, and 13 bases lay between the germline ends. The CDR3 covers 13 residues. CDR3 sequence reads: CAWSPLPAKTQYF. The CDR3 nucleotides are TGTGCCTGGAGTCCCCTACCAGCGAAGACCCAGTACTTC.

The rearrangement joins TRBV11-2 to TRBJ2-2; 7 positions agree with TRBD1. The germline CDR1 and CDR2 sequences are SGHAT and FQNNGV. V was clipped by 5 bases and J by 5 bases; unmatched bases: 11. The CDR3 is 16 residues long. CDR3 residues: CASSKHRGLGTGELFF. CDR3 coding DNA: TGTGCCAGCAGCAAACACAGGGGTTTAGGGACCGGGGAGCTGTTTTTT.

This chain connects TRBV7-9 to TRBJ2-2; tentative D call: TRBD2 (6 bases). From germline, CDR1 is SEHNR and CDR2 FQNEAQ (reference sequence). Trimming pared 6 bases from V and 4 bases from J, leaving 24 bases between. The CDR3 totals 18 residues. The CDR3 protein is CASRPISGLRGLTGELFF. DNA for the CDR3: TGTGCCAGCAGGCCAATCTCCGGTTTGCGGGGCCTCACCGGGGAGCTGTTTTTT.

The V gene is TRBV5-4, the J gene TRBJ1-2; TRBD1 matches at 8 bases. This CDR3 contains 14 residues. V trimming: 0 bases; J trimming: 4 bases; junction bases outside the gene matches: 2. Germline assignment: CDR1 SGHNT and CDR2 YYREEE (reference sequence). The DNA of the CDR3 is TGTGCCAGCAGCTTGGGGGGACAGGCCTATGGCTACACCTTC. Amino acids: CASSLGGQAYGYTF.

CDR3 sequence (DNA): TGTGCCAGCAGTTTAAGTTATCGAGGGCTGGGAAACACCATATATTTT. It translates to CASSLSYRGLGNTIYF. This chain links TRBV28 with TRBJ1-3; D remains unclear. V was cut by 2 bases and J by 4 bases, with 15 bases left in between. Germline V lookup: CDR1 MDHEN, CDR2 SYDVKM. The CDR3 contains 16 residues.

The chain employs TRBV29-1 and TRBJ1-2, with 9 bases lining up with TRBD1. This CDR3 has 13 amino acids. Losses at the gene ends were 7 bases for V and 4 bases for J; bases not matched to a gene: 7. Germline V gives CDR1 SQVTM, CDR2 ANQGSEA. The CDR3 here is CSARTGATYGYTF. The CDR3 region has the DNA TGCAGCGCCCGGACAGGGGCAACCTATGGCTACACCTTC.

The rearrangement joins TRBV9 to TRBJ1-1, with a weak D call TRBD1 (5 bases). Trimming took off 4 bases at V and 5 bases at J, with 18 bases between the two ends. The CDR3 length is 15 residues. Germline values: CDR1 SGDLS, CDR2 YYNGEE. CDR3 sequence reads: CASSSGGPFGTEAFF. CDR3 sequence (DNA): TGTGCCAGCAGCTCCGGGGGTCCCTTCGGGACTGAAGCTTTCTTT.

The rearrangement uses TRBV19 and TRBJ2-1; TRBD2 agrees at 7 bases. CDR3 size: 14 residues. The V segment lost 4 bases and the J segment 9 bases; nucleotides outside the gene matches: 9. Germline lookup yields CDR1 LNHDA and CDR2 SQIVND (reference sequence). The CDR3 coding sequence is TGTGCCAGTAGTACGACACTAGCGAGAGGTGAGCAGTTCTTC. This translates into CASSTTLARGEQFF. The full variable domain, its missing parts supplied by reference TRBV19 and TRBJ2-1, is DGGITQSPKYLFRKEGQNVTLSCEQNLNHDAMYWYRQDPGQGLRLIYYSQIVNDFQKGDIAEGYSVSREKKESFPLTVTSAQKNPTAFYLCASSTTLARGEQFFGPGTRLTVL.

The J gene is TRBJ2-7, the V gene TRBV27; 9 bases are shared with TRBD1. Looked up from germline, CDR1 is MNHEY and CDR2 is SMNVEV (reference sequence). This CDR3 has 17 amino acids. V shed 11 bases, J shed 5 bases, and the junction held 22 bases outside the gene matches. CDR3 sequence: CAAASTLRTGERDEQYF. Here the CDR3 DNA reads TGTGCCGCCGCCTCGACCCTTAGGACAGGGGAACGGGACGAGCAGTACTTC.

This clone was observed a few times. In DNA, the CDR3 is TGCGCCAGCAGCTTGGCCCCCAGGGCGGACACCATATATTTT. This translates into CASSLAPRADTIYF. The genes are TRBV5-1 and TRBJ1-3; D is perhaps TRBD1 (5 bases). CDR1 and CDR2 (germline): SGHRS, YFSETQ. CDR3 length equals 14 residues. V was shortened by 0 bases and J by 8 bases, with 12 bases between the two germline ends.

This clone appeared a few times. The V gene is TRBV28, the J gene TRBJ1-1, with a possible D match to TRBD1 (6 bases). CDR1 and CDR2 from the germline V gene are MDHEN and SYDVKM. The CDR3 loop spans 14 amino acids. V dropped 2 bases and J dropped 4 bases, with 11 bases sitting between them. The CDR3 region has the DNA TGTGCCAGCAGTTTAAGTTGGACAGCCACTGAAGCTTTCTTT. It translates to CASSLSWTATEAFF.

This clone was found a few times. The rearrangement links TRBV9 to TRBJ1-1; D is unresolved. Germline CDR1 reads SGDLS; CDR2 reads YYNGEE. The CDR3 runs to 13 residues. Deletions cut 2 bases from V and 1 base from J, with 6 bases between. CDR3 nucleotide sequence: TGTGCCAGCAGCGTCGGGGAGAACACTGAAGCTTTCTTT. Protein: CASSVGENTEAFF. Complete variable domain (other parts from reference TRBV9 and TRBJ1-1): DSGVTQTPKHLITATGQRVTLRCSPRSGDLSVYWYQQSLDQGLQFLIQYYNGEERAKGNILERFSAQQFPDLHSELNLSSLELGDSALYFCASSVGENTEAFFGQGTRLTVV.

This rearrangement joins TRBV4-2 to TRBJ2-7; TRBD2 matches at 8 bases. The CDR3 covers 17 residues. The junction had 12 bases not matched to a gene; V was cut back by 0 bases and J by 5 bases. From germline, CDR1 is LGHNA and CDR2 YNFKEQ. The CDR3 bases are TGTGCCAGCAGCCAAGATCCGGTACTAGCGGAGGTAGACGAGCAGTACTTC. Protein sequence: CASSQDPVLAEVDEQYF.

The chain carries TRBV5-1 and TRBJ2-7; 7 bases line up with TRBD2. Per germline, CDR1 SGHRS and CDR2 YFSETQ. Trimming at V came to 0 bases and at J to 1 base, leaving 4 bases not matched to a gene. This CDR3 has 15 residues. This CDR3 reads CASSLEASGSYEQYF. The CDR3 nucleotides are TGCGCCAGCAGCTTGGAGGCTAGCGGATCCTACGAGCAGTACTTC.

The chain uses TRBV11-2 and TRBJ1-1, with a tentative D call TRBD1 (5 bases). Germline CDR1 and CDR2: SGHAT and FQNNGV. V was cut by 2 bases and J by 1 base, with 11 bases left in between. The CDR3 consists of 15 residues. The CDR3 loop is CASSLSWGANTEAFF. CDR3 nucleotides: TGTGCCAGCAGCTTATCTTGGGGCGCGAACACTGAAGCTTTCTTT.

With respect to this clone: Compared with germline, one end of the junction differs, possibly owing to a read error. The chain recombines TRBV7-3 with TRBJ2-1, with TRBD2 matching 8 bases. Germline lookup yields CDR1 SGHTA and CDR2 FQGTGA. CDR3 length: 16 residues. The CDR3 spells CVSSLRAGGVNNEQFF. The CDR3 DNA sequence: TGTGTCAGCAGCTTAAGAGCCGGGGGGGTTAACAATGAGCAGTTCTTC.